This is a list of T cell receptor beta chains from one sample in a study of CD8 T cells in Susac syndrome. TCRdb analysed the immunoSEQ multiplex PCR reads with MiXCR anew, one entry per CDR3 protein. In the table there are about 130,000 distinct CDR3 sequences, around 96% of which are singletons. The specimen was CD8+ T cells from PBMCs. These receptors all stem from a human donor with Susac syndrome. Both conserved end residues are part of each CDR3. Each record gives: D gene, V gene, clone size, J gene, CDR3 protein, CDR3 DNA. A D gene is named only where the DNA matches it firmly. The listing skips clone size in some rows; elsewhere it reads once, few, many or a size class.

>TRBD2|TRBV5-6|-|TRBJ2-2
CASSLQLAGDTGELFF
TGTGCCAGCAGCTTGCAACTAGCGGGAGACACCGGGGAGCTGTTTTTT
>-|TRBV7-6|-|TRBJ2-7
CASSLGGEGSYEQYF
TGTGCCAGCAGCTTAGGAGGGGAAGGATCCTACGAGCAGTACTTC
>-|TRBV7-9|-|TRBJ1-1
CASSTGTLVYDTEAFF
TGTGCCAGCAGCACGGGGACCCTTGTTTATGACACTGAAGCTTTCTTT
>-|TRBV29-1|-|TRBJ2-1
CSVSPSYGGPGNEQFF
TGCAGCGTTTCCCCCTCATACGGGGGGCCCGGTAATGAGCAGTTCTTC
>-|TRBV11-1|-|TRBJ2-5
CASSLVGILETQYF
TGTGCCAGCAGCTTAGTGGGTATTCTGGAGACCCAGTACTTC
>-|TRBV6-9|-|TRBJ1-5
CASSHISSPDSGLGQPQHF
TGTGCCAGCAGCCACATCTCCTCTCCTGATTCAGGGCTGGGGCAGCCCCAGCATTTT
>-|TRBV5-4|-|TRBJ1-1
CASSPDETRNTEAFF
TGTGCCAGCAGCCCAGATGAGACAAGAAACACTGAAGCTTTCTTT
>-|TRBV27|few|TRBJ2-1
CASSAGTEQFF
TGTGCCAGCAGTGCGGGTACTGAGCAGTTCTTC
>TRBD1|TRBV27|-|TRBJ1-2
CASSPTRGFDGYTF
TGTGCCAGCAGCCCCACCAGGGGGTTTGATGGCTACACCTTC
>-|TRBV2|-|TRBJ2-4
CASAGQSKNIQYF
TGTGCCAGCGCGGGACAGTCCAAAAACATTCAGTACTTC
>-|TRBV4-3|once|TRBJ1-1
CASSPHPGNTEAFF
TGCGCCAGCAGCCCGCATCCGGGAAACACTGAAGCTTTCTTT
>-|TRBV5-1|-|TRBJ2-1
CASSSSSYEQFF
TGCGCCAGCAGCTCCTCCAGTTATGAGCAGTTCTTC
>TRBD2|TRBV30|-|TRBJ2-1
CAWSVLAGGPNEQFF
TGTGCCTGGAGCGTGCTAGCGGGAGGCCCCAATGAGCAGTTCTTC
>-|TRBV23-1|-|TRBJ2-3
CASSQRDIRYSTDTQYF
TGCGCCAGCAGTCAAAGGGACATCCGATATAGCACAGATACGCAGTATTTT
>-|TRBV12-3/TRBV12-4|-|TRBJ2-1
CASRPSTSRYNEQFF
TGTGCCAGCAGACCTTCAACGAGCCGATACAATGAGCAGTTCTTC
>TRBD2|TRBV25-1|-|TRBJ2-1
CASSERLAGSGIGANEQFF
TGTGCCAGCAGTGAGAGACTAGCGGGGTCTGGTATCGGGGCCAATGAGCAGTTCTTC
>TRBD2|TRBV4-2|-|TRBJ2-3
CASSQESGGSLPASPQYF
TGTGCCAGCAGCCAAGAATCCGGCGGGAGTCTCCCCGCATCGCCACAGTATTTT
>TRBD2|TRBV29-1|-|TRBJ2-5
CSVEGLAGQETQYF
TGCAGCGTTGAGGGCCTAGCGGGTCAAGAGACCCAGTACTTC
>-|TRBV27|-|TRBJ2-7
CASSSRKGHPAYEQYF
TGTGCCAGCAGCTCGCGGAAGGGACATCCAGCCTACGAGCAGTACTTC
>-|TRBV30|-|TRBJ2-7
CAWSADTGHERAEQYF
TGTGCCTGGAGTGCCGACACGGGACACGAGCGAGCCGAGCAGTACTTC
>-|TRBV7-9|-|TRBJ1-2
CASSLDRQILYGYTF
TGTGCCAGCAGCTTGGATCGGCAGATCCTTTATGGCTACACCTTC
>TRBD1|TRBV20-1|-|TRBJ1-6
CSARGDRVPLHF
TGCAGTGCTAGAGGGGACAGGGTACCCCTCCACTTT
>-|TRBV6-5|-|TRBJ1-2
CASSYSTGEANYGYTF
TGTGCCAGCAGTTACTCGACAGGTGAAGCTAACTATGGCTACACCTTC
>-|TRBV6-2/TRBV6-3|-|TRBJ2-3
CASSYLPGEWTDTQYF
TGTGCCAGCAGTTACCTTCCGGGTGAATGGACAGATACGCAGTATTTT
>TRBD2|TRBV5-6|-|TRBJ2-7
CASTTDSGRAIYEQYF
TGTGCCAGCACCACCGACAGCGGGAGGGCCATCTACGAGCAGTACTTC
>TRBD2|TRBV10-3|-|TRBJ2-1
CAISEYPSGGSYNEQFF
TGTGCCATCAGTGAGTATCCTAGCGGAGGCTCCTACAATGAGCAGTTCTTC
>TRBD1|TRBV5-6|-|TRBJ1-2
CASSRIGTGGILNYGYTF
TGTGCCAGCAGCCGCATCGGGACAGGGGGAATTCTTAACTATGGCTACACCTTC
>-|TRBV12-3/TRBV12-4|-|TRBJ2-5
CASSSGVKETQYF
TGTGCCAGCAGTTCCGGGGTTAAAGAGACCCAGTACTTC
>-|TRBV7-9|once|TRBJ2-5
CASSLAGTREETQYF
TGTGCCAGCAGCTTAGCCGGGACTCGAGAAGAGACCCAGTACTTC
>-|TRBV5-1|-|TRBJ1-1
CASSLGYYVNTEAFF
TGCGCCAGCAGCTTAGGGTATTACGTGAACACTGAAGCTTTCTTT
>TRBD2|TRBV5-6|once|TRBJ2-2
CASSWAGLADTGELFF
TGTGCCAGCAGCTGGGCAGGACTAGCGGACACCGGGGAGCTGTTTTTT
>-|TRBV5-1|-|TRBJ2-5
CASSLDLDSPQETQYF
TGCGCCAGCAGCTTGGATTTGGACAGTCCCCAAGAGACCCAGTACTTC
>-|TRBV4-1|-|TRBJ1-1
CASSLRTGSSNTEAFF
TGCGCCAGCAGCCTTCGTACAGGGTCCTCCAACACTGAAGCTTTCTTT